This T cell receptor (beta chain) was observed in a study of glioma-infiltrating T cells after dendritic cell vaccination. Whole-study context: Treatment, given 2003 to 2012, was autologous tumor lysate-pulsed dendritic cell vaccination.

Some clones are missing from TCRdb's copy, which holds only in-frame ones; the method was immunoSEQ multiplex PCR. The table shows fewer than 65,000 clones, with around nine tenths occurring only once. V was clipped by 0 bases and J by 1 base; unmatched bases: 9. This CDR3 has 18 residues. CDR1 LGHNA and CDR2 YSLEER come from the germline V gene. Documented time point: after dendritic cell vaccination, including at tumor progression/relapse. Before vaccination, two weeks after the third vaccination, and at progression, PBMC were collected. Sequencing was performed on blood, taken after dendritic cell vaccination. The receptor was isolated from a human donor with glioblastoma. The rearrangement uses TRBV4-3 and TRBJ2-1, with 7 positions matching TRBD2. CDR3 loop: CASSQERGAGTSYNEQFF. The CDR3 DNA follows: TGCGCCAGCAGCCAAGAGCGGGGAGCGGGGACTTCCTACAATGAGCAGTTCTTC.